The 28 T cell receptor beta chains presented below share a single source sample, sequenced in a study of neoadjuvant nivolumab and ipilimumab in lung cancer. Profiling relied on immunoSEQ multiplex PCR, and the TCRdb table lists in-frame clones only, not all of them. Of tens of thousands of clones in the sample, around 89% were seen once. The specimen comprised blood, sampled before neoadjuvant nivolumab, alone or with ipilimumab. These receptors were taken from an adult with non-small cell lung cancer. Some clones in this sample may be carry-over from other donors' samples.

In DNA, the CDR3 is TGCGCCAGCAAGACTCAGACTAGCGGGACCACAGATACGCAGTATTTT. Protein product: CASKTQTSGTTDTQYF. The V gene is TRBV5-1, the J gene TRBJ2-3, with TRBD2 matching 11 bases. The junction had 8 bases not matched to a gene; V was cut back by 6 bases and J by 2 bases. CDR1 is SGHRS and CDR2 is YFSETQ in the germline V gene. The CDR3 loop spans 16 amino acids.

In nucleotides, the CDR3 is TGCGCCAGCAGCTTGTTGGTCTACAATGAGCAGTTCTTC. This gives the protein CASSLLVYNEQFF. This chain uses TRBV5-1 with TRBJ2-1; D gene unclear. The V end lost 1 base, the J end lost 3 bases, and 5 bases lay between the germline ends. CDR1 is SGHRS, CDR2 YFSETQ, per germline. This CDR3 comprises 13 residues. Using reference TRBV5-1 and TRBJ2-1 for the parts outside the CDR3, the full variable domain is KAGVTQTPRYLIKTRGQQVTLSCSPISGHRSVSWYQQTPGQGLQFLFEYFSETQRNKGNFPGRFSGRQFSNSRSEMNVSTLELGDSALYLCASSLLVYNEQFFGPGTRLTVL.

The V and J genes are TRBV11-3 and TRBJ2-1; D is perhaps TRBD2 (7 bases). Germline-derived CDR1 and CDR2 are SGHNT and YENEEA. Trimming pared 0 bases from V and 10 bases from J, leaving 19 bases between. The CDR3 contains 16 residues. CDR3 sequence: CASSLEGGRGTKEQFF. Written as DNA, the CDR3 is TGTGCCAGCAGCTTAGAGGGCGGGAGAGGGACAAAGGAGCAGTTCTTC.

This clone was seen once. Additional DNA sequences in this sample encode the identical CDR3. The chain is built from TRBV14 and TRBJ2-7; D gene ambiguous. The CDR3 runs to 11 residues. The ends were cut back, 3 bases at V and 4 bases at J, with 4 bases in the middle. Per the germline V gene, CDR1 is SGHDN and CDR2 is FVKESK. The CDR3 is CASSQNYEQYF. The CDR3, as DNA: TGTGCCAGCAGCCAGAATTACGAGCAGTACTTC.

As DNA, the CDR3 is TGTGCCAGCAGCAATTCGAAGGGGGGTACGCAGTATTTT. Amino acids: CASSNSKGGTQYF. The chain couples TRBV7-8 to TRBJ2-3; D is tentatively TRBD1 or TRBD2 (6 bases each). Germline V gives CDR1 SGHVS, CDR2 FQNEAQ. The CDR3 has 13 residues. V shed 5 bases and J shed 8 bases, with 14 bases lying between them.

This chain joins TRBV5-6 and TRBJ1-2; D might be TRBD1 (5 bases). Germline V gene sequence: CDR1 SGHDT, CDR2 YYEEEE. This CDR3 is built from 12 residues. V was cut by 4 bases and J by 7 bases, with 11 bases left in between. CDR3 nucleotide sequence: TGTGCCAGCAGCGGGGGGGTTGGTGGCTACACCTTC. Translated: CASSGGVGGYTF.

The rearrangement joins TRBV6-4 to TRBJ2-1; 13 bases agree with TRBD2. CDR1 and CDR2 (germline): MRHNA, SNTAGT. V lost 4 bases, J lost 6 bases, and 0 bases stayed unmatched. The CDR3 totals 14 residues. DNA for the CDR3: TGTGCCAGCAGTGGGACTAGCGGGAGCAATGAGCAGTTCTTC. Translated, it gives CASSGTSGSNEQFF.

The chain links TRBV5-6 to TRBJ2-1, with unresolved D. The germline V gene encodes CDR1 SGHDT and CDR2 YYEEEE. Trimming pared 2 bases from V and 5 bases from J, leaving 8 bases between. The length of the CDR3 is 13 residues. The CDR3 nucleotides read TGTGCCAGCAGCTTACTTGGGAACAATGAGCAGTTCTTC. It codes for CASSLLGNNEQFF.

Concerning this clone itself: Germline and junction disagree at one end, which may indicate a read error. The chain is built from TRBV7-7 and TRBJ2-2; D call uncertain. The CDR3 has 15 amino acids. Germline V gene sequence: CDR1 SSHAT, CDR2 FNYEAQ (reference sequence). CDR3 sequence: CASSSDLLRSGELFF. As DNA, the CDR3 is TGTGCTAGCAGCTCGGACCTATTACGTTCCGGGGAGCTGTTTTTT.

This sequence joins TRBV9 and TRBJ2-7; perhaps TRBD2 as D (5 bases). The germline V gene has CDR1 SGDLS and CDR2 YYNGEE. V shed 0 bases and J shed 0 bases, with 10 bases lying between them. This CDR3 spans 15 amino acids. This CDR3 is CASSVEGGLSYEQYF. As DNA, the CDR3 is TGTGCCAGCAGCGTAGAAGGAGGTCTCTCCTACGAGCAGTACTTC.

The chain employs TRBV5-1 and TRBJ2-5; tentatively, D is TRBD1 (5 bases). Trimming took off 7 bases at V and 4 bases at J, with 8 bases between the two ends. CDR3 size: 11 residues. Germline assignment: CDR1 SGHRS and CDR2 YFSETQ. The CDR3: CASAQGETQYF. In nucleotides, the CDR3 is TGCGCCAGCGCCCAGGGAGAGACCCAGTACTTC.

For the CDR3, the DNA is TGCGCCAGCAGCCAGCCGGGCGTGAGCAATCAGCCCCAGCATTTT. This codes for CASSQPGVSNQPQHF. The chain is built from TRBV4-1 and TRBJ1-5; D remains ambiguous. Germline assignment: CDR1 MGHRA and CDR2 YSYEKL. The length of the CDR3 is 15 residues. Trimming pared 3 bases from V and 1 base from J, leaving 10 bases between.

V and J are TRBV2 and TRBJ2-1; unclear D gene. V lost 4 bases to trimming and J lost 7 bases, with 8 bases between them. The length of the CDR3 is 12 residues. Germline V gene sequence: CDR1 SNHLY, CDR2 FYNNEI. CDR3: CASSVYSNEQFF. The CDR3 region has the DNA TGTGCCAGCAGTGTCTACTCTAATGAGCAGTTCTTC.

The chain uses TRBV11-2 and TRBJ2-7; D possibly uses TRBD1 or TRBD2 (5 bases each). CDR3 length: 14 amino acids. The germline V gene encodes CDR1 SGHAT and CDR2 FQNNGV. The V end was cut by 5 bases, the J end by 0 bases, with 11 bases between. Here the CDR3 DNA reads TGTGCCAGCAGCCCCGGGACCGCCTCCTACGAGCAGTACTTC. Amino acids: CASSPGTASYEQYF. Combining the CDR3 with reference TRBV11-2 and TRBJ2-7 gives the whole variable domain EAGVAQSPRYKIIEKRQSVAFWCNPISGHATLYWYQQILGQGPKLLIQFQNNGVVDDSQLPKDRFSAERLKGVDSTLKIQPAKLEDSAVYLCASSPGTASYEQYFGPGTRLTVT.

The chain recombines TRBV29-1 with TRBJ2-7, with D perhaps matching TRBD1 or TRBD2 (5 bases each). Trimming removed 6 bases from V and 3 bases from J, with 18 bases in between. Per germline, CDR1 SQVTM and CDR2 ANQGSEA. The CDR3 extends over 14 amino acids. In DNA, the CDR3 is TGCAGCGTCGAGACTGGGGCGGGTTTCTACGAGCAGTACTTC. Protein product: CSVETGAGFYEQYF.

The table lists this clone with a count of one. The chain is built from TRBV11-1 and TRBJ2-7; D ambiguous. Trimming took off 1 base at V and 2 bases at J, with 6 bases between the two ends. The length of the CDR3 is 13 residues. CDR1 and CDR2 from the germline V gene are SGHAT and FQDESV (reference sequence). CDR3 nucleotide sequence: TGTGCCAGCAGCTTAGGCGGCACCTACGAGCAGTACTTC. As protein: CASSLGGTYEQYF.

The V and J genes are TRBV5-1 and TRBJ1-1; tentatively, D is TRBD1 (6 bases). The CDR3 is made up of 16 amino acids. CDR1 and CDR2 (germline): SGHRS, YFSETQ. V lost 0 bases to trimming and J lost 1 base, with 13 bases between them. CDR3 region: CASSLGRGSPNTEAFF. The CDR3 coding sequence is TGCGCCAGCAGCTTGGGAAGGGGGTCGCCGAACACTGAAGCTTTCTTT.

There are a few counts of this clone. The DNA of the CDR3 is TGTGCCAGCTCATTCAGCGGGAGCGACACCGGGGAGCTGTTTTTT. Its protein is CASSFSGSDTGELFF. The V call is TRBV18, the J call TRBJ2-2, with 8 bases fitting TRBD2. V gave up 5 bases and J gave up 3 bases; unmatched junction bases: 5. The CDR3 length is 15 residues. The V gene's germline CDR1 is KGHSH and CDR2 LQKENI.

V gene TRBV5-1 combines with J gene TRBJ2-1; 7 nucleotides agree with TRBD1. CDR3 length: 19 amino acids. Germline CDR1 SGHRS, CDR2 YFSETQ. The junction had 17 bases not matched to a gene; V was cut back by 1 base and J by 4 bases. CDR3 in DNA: TGCGCCAGCAGCTTGAGGGACAGACCCCTCCAAGCCGGGTACAATGAGCAGTTCTTC. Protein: CASSLRDRPLQAGYNEQFF.

In DNA form, the CDR3 reads TGTGCCAGCAGCATCAGGCCGGAGACCCAGTACTTC. It is translated as CASSIRPETQYF. The chain links TRBV5-5 to TRBJ2-5; no firm D call. The CDR3 consists of 12 residues. With 4 bases removed from V and 5 bases from J, the gap between germline ends came to 9 bases. CDR1 SGHKS and CDR2 YYEKEE come from the germline V gene (reference sequence).

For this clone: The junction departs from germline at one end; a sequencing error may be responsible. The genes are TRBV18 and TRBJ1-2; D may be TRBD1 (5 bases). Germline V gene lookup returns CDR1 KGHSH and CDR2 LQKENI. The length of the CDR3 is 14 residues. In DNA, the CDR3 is TGTGACAGCTCAGAGAGACAGCTACAAAGTGGCTACACCTTC. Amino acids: CDSSERQLQSGYTF.

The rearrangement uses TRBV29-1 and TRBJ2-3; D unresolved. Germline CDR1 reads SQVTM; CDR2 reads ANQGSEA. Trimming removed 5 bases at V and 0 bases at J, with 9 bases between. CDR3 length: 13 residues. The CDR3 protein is CSVTRISTDTQYF. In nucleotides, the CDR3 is TGCAGCGTTACGAGAATAAGCACAGATACGCAGTATTTT.

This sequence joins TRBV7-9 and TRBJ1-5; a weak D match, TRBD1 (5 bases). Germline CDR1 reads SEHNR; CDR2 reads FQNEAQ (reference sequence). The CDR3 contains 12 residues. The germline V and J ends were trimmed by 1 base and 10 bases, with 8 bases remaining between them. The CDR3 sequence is CASSLVGGPQHF. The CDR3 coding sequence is TGTGCCAGCAGCTTAGTGGGGGGTCCCCAGCATTTT.

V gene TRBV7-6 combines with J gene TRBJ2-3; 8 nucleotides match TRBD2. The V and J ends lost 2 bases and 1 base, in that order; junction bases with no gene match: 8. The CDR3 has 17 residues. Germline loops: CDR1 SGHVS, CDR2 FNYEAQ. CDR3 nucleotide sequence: TGTGCCAGCAGCTTAAAGCCAGCGGGAGCTGGCACAGATACGCAGTATTTT. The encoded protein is CASSLKPAGAGTDTQYF.

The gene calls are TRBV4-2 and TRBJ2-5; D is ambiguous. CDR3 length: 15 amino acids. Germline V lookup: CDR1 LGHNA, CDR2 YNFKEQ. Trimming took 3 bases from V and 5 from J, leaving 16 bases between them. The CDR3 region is CASSQVVSPGETQYF. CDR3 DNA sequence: TGTGCCAGCAGCCAGGTCGTTTCCCCCGGGGAGACCCAGTACTTC.

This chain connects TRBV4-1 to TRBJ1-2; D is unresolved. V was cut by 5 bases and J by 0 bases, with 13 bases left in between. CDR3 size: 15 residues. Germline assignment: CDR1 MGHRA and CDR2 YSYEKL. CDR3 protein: CASSFNGGANYGYTF. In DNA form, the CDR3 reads TGCGCCAGCAGCTTCAACGGCGGGGCTAACTATGGCTACACCTTC.

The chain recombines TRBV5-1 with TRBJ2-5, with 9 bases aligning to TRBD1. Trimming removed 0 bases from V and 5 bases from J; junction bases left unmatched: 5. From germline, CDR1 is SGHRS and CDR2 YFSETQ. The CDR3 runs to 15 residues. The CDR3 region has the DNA TGCGCCAGCAGCTTGGCTGGAGGGACAGGGGAGACCCAGTACTTC. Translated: CASSLAGGTGETQYF.

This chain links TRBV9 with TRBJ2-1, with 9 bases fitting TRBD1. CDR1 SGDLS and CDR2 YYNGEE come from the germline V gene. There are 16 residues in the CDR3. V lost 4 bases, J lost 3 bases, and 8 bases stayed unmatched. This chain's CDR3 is CASSPSGTGSYNEQFF. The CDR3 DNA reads TGTGCCAGCAGCCCATCCGGGACAGGGAGCTACAATGAGCAGTTCTTC.